A selection of T cell receptor beta chains follows, all from one sample in a study of CXCR3-negative and CXCR3-positive naive CD8 T cells. TCRdb re-analyzed the 5' RACE reads; it lists each CDR3 protein once, without DNA. The table lists roughly 130,000 distinct CDR3 sequences. The material sequenced was naive CXCR3+ CD8+ T cells from blood. These receptors were collected from a human donor in good health. Some clones in this sample may be carry-over from other donors' samples. CDR3s include the opening cysteine and the closing phenylalanine or tryptophan.

v_call: TRBV29-1
j_call: TRBJ2-3
cdr3_aa: CSVQTAGSDTQYF

v_call: TRBV7-9
j_call: TRBJ2-7
cdr3_aa: CASSAFLAAEQYF

v_call: TRBV20-1
j_call: TRBJ2-1
cdr3_aa: CSATLAGNQEQFF

v_call: TRBV7-6
j_call: TRBJ2-1
cdr3_aa: CASSLVPDPEVPNEQFF

v_call: TRBV6-5
j_call: TRBJ2-1
cdr3_aa: CASSPSGVTYNEQFF

v_call: TRBV5-1
j_call: TRBJ2-1
cdr3_aa: CASSLYQSGGMNEQFF

v_call: TRBV7-8
j_call: TRBJ1-5
cdr3_aa: CASSLAGPGWGNQPQHF

v_call: TRBV6-5
j_call: TRBJ1-1
cdr3_aa: CASSFPGVNTEAFF

v_call: TRBV29-1
j_call: TRBJ2-7
cdr3_aa: CSVGSTPYEQYF

v_call: TRBV4-1
j_call: TRBJ2-2
cdr3_aa: CASSQGSGGITGELFF

v_call: TRBV7-6
j_call: TRBJ1-6
cdr3_aa: CASSLAVWEPSSYNSPLHF

v_call: TRBV4-3
j_call: TRBJ2-7
cdr3_aa: CASSQDHTGVSYEQYF

v_call: TRBV28
j_call: TRBJ2-3
cdr3_aa: CASSAYTDTQYF

v_call: TRBV7-2
j_call: TRBJ1-1
cdr3_aa: CASSYLGGNTEAFF

v_call: TRBV7-3
j_call: TRBJ1-1
cdr3_aa: CASRGVNTEAFF

v_call: TRBV2
j_call: TRBJ2-1
cdr3_aa: CASSEAGLGDEQFF

v_call: TRBV29-1
j_call: TRBJ2-1
cdr3_aa: CSDGQETYNEQFF

v_call: TRBV6-6
j_call: TRBJ2-2
cdr3_aa: CASSGGQGRVSGELFF

v_call: TRBV5-1
j_call: TRBJ2-1
cdr3_aa: CASSADRGYNEQFF

v_call: TRBV12-3/TRBV12-4
j_call: TRBJ2-7
cdr3_aa: CASSLPGPGEQYF

v_call: TRBV2
j_call: TRBJ1-5
cdr3_aa: CASSPTGGGRPQHF

v_call: TRBV7-9
j_call: TRBJ1-1
cdr3_aa: CASSSTNSLNTEAFF

v_call: TRBV7-9
j_call: TRBJ1-5
cdr3_aa: CASSASGLGQPQHF

v_call: TRBV5-1
j_call: TRBJ2-3
cdr3_aa: CASSAGSTDTQYF

v_call: TRBV3-1
j_call: TRBJ1-2
cdr3_aa: CASSHTISRGPFGYTF

v_call: TRBV20-1
j_call: TRBJ1-2
cdr3_aa: CSAPSDRAGEGDYGYTF

v_call: TRBV30
j_call: TRBJ1-2
cdr3_aa: CAWNEDSYGYTF

v_call: TRBV9
j_call: TRBJ2-1
cdr3_aa: CASSVVSYNEQFF

v_call: TRBV6-1
j_call: TRBJ2-7
cdr3_aa: CASSPAPSYEQYF